The 4 T cell receptor beta chains presented below share a single source sample, sequenced in a study of post-analysis software for immune sequencing data. Whole-study results and caveats: Five TRBV segments occurring more often in patients than controls included TRBV5-6, TRBV5-1 and TRBV20-1.

Built from TCR beta cDNA, the libraries had unique molecular identifiers in them. A single record per CDR3 protein comes from TCRdb applying MiXCR to the PCR reads. The sample lists some 800,000 distinct CDR3 sequences; approximately 44% were seen once. The antigens these receptors bind are not known. Sample: blood. The receptor set was obtained from a girl aged 5 to 17 with multiple sclerosis.

The chain employs TRBV29-1 and TRBJ2-1; maybe TRBD2 (6 bases). This CDR3 has 13 residues. Trimming pared 4 bases from V and 5 bases from J, leaving 12 bases between. Germline CDR1 and CDR2: SQVTM and ANQGSEA. CDR3 sequence (DNA): TGCAGCGTTGCGGGAGCGTACGACAATGAGCAGTTCTTC. It encodes CSVAGAYDNEQFF.

This clonotype was recorded a few times. This chain links TRBV15 with TRBJ2-1, with D unclear. CDR1 is LNHNV, CDR2 YYDKDF, per germline (reference sequence). This CDR3 has 13 amino acids. V was shortened by 4 bases and J by 7 bases, with 11 bases between the two germline ends. CDR3 DNA: TGTGCCACCAGCACGGTCGGCAGGAATGAGCAGTTCTTC. Protein: CATSTVGRNEQFF.

The chain links TRBV10-3 to TRBJ2-1; 8 bases match TRBD2. The germline CDR1 and CDR2 sequences are ENHRY and SYGVKD. CDR3 length: 19 amino acids. With 0 bases clipped from V and 5 bases from J, the junction kept 15 bases outside the gene matches. Written as DNA, the CDR3 is TGTGCCATCAGTGAGTCGACTGTGTTAGCGGGGAGAAGGGACAATGAGCAGTTCTTC. It is translated as CAISESTVLAGRRDNEQFF.

This clonotype was seen a handful of times. The chain carries TRBV12-3 or TRBV12-4 and TRBJ2-1, with D maybe TRBD2 (5 bases). The CDR3 has 14 amino acids. Trimming took off 4 bases at V and 13 bases at J, with 20 bases between the two ends. In DNA, the CDR3 is TGTGCCAGCAGTTCCTCCCCCGCTAGCAGCCCCCAGTTCTTC. Translating gives CASSSSPASSPQFF.